This T cell receptor (beta chain) was captured by sequencing in a study of T cell responses to AZD1222 COVID-19 vaccine. General study points: Recipients of two AZD1222 doses showed rising Spike-specific TCR breadth and depth. Samples come after the peak T cell response, not at day 14.

Sequenced by immunoSEQ multiplex PCR; TCRdb stores in-frame clones only, minus some. The sample holds 130,000 or so clones; about 90% are singletons and the top ten take 0.9% to 1.2%. This clone was recorded once. The antigen remains unidentified. Germline lookup yields CDR1 LGHNA and CDR2 YNFKEQ. The CDR3 sequence is 14 residues long. V was cut by 5 bases and J by 2 bases, with 9 bases left in between. The clonotype comes from an adult in good health. Material: peripheral blood, obtained on day 0 of AZD1222 vaccination. V gene TRBV4-2 combines with J gene TRBJ1-4; D uncertain. In DNA, the CDR3 is TGTGCCAGCAGCGGCGGGGTGACTAATGAAAAACTGTTTTTT. Residues: CASSGGVTNEKLFF.